The 15 T cell receptor beta chains below were found in one sample sequenced in a study of tumor and adjacent non-tumor tissue in lung cancer. No cell sorting was done before RNA was extracted from the tissue. This non-tumor lung sample came from over 3 cm beyond the tumor edge. A modified ARM-PCR protocol with three rounds of nested PCR amplified TCRbeta. TCRdb itself ran the multiplex PCR reads through MiXCR, one entry per CDR3 protein. Among 45,000 to 65,000 distinct CDR3 sequences listed, 70% to 80% were seen once. What was sequenced was distant non-tumor lung tissue. The source is an older woman with non-small cell lung cancer.

The J gene is TRBJ1-4, the V gene TRBV6-5, with D uncertain. Trimming left V 8 bases short and J 11 bases short, with 21 bases between. The CDR3 covers 14 residues. The germline gives CDR1 MNHEY, CDR2 SVGAGI. The CDR3, as DNA: TGTGCCAGCCCGCCGATTTCAACTAATTATAAACTGTTTTTT. Translating gives CASPPISTNYKLFF.

A word on this clonotype: The conserved phenylalanine or tryptophan is not found at the CDR3 terminus, so this likely reflects a read error. This chain links TRBV11-2 with TRBJ2-1; possibly TRBD1 or TRBD2 for D (6 bases each). The V end lost 7 bases, the J end lost 9 bases, and 13 bases lay between the germline ends. The germline V gene encodes CDR1 SGHAT and CDR2 FQNNGV. The CDR3 totals 12 residues. The CDR3 region is CASTHGGGEQFI. CDR3 in DNA: TGTGCCAGCACCCACGGGGGCGGTGAGCAGTTCATC.

This clonotype was detected only a few times. The chain is built from TRBV11-2 and TRBJ2-7, with D possibly matching TRBD2 (5 bases). V was clipped by 1 base and J by 9 bases, with 13 bases between them. The V gene's germline CDR1 is SGHAT and CDR2 FQNNGV. This CDR3 spans 13 amino acids. CDR3 sequence: CASSLGEKEPQYF. The CDR3 DNA reads TGTGCCAGCAGCTTAGGGGAGAAAGAGCCGCAGTACTTC.

In the case of this clonotype: This may come from a read error, since a much larger clone is one base off. CDR3 nucleotides: TGTGCCAGCAGTTTCGGTAGGACTAGCGGGAGAGGTGAGCAGTTCTTC. Its translation is CASSFGRTSGRGEQFF. This rearrangement joins TRBV28 to TRBJ2-1; 13 nucleotides agree with TRBD2. CDR1 is MDHEN and CDR2 is SYDVKM in the germline V gene. Trimming cost V 3 bases and J 9 bases; bases outside gene matches: 8. The CDR3 is made up of 16 amino acids. The complete variable domain, with remaining parts taken from reference TRBV28 and TRBJ2-1, reads DVKVTQSSRYLVKRTGEKVFLECVQDMDHENMFWYRQDPGLGLRLIYFSYDVKMKEKGDIPEGYSVSREKKERFSLILESASTNQTSMYLCASSFGRTSGRGEQFFGPGTRLTVL.

A few counts support this clonotype. No conserved phenylalanine or tryptophan ends this CDR3, so it is likely a read error. This rearrangement joins TRBV11-2 to TRBJ1-1, with unresolved D. V gave up 0 bases and J gave up 3 bases, with 11 bases separating them. CDR3 size: 15 residues. Germline V gene data show CDR1 as SGHAT and CDR2 as FQNNGV. CDR3 sequence: CASSLDPGAYTEAFS. The CDR3 nucleotides read TGTGCCAGCAGCTTAGATCCTGGCGCGTACACTGAAGCTTTCTCT.

This clonotype appeared many times. The J gene is TRBJ1-1, the V gene TRBV6-6; 8 positions match TRBD1. CDR3 length equals 15 residues. Per germline, CDR1 MNHNY and CDR2 SVGAGI (reference sequence). V shed 5 bases and J 3 bases; nucleotides not matched to a gene: 8. As DNA, the CDR3 is TGTGCCAGCAGTAATTTCGGGACAGGCGACACTGAAGCTTTCTTT. This sequence encodes CASSNFGTGDTEAFF.

Points on this clonotype: Germline is not matched at one junction end, which may reflect a read error. V and J are TRBV6-5 and TRBJ1-2, with D hard to call. The germline gives CDR1 MNHEY, CDR2 SVGAGI. This CDR3 has 12 amino acids. In DNA form, the CDR3 reads TGTGCCAGCTCCATGGGGTTCATTGGCTACATCTTC. As protein: CASSMGFIGYIF.

The chain carries TRBV6-6 and TRBJ2-7; 7 bases match TRBD1. This CDR3 region has 15 residues. J gave up 3 bases and V 9 bases, and 14 bases lay outside the gene matches. Germline V gene data show CDR1 as MNHNY and CDR2 as SVGAGI (reference sequence). The DNA for the CDR3 is TGTGCCAGTAGTCGCCAGACAGGGAGAGGCTACGAGCAGTACTTC. This sequence encodes CASSRQTGRGYEQYF.

The rearrangement joins TRBV29-1 to TRBJ2-3; D ambiguous. CDR3 length: 13 amino acids. CDR1 SQVTM and CDR2 ANQGSEA come from the germline V gene. The V end lost 7 bases, the J end lost 3 bases, and 14 bases lay between the germline ends. Here the CDR3 DNA reads TGCAGCGGCCGGGTTGTTGGTACAGATACGCAGTATTTT. Translation: CSGRVVGTDTQYF.

The chain has TRBV5-5 and TRBJ1-1, with unresolved D. Germline-derived CDR1 and CDR2 are SGHKS and YYEKEE (reference sequence). Trimming cost V 0 bases and J 11 bases, with 14 bases left between them. CDR3 size: 13 residues. The CDR3 region has the DNA TGTGCCAGCAGCTTGGTCAGCTACATTGAGGCTTTCTTT. This gives the protein CASSLVSYIEAFF.

The chain is built from TRBV6-6 and TRBJ1-1; unclear D gene. Germline loops: CDR1 MNHNY, CDR2 SVGAGI (reference sequence). Trimming pared 6 bases from V and 3 bases from J, leaving 17 bases between. The CDR3 totals 15 residues. CDR3 DNA: TGTGCCAGCAGCTGGGAAACGACGAGCGACACTGAAGCTTTCTTT. It is translated as CASSWETTSDTEAFF.

Details on this clonotype: The junction differs from germline at one of its ends, possibly a read error. The rearrangement uses TRBV11-2 and TRBJ2-5, with a tentative D call TRBD2 (5 bases). The CDR3 length is 14 residues. The germline CDR1 and CDR2 sequences are SGHAT and FQNNGV. The CDR3 DNA follows: TGTGCCAGCAGCCCACAGAGCGGTCAAGAGACCCAATACTTC. Encoded protein: CASSPQSGQETQYF.

Concerning this clonotype: In this CDR3 the conserved last residue, phenylalanine or tryptophan, is missing, so a read error is likely. No DNA is shown, since the ends of the CDR3 on it are uncertain; the CDR3 is the one TCRdb lists. The genes are TRBV11-1 and TRBJ2-5. Germline values: CDR1 SGHAT, CDR2 FQDESV (reference sequence). The CDR3 totals 12 residues, both ends included. The CDR3 spells CASSQEPETQHS.

The rearrangement links TRBV6-5 to TRBJ1-6, with D perhaps TRBD1 (5 bases). Per germline, CDR1 MNHEY and CDR2 SVGAGI. V was shortened by 5 bases and J by 13 bases, with 21 bases between the two germline ends. The CDR3 is made up of 15 amino acids. The CDR3 protein is CASSLRIDLQAPLHF. The CDR3 DNA reads as TGTGCCAGCAGTCTTCGGATAGATTTACAGGCTCCCCTCCACTTT.

On this clonotype itself: This may stem from a read error, because a much larger clone lies one nucleotide away. The chain is built from TRBV28 and TRBJ2-3, with D possibly being TRBD1 (6 bases). The CDR3 loop spans 16 amino acids. The V and J ends lost 5 bases and 1 base respectively, with 16 bases between them. From germline, CDR1 is MDHEN and CDR2 SYDVKM. CDR3 residues: CASSKPAGVGTDTQYF. In nucleotides, the CDR3 is TGTGCCAGCAGTAAGCCGGCAGGGGTAGGCACAGATACGCAGTATTTT.